This T cell receptor beta chain was sequenced in a study of graft-versus-host responses after intestinal transplantation (dated by TCRdb to the early 2020s). Turning to the overall study: Recipients received multivisceral, liver-intestinal, or isolated intestinal transplants. All recipients received anti-thymocyte globulin induction followed by maintenance tacrolimus and steroids for 3 to 4 years. The cohort enrolled some 24 intestinal transplant recipients, one of whom was a retransplant, and a few patients without pretransplant specimens were excluded. Samples from a few later patients were sequenced in-house on an Illumina MiSeq with MiXCR processing rather than by the commercial service. Alloreactive clones were identified by sequencing pre-transplant mixed lymphocyte reaction products and comparing these products with unstimulated pre-transplant donor and recipient T cells. Donor T cell macrochimerism was defined as a peak of at least 4% donor T cells among recipient peripheral blood mononuclear cells. Graft-versus-host and host-versus-graft alloreactive T cell clones were tracked in the graft, circulation and bone marrow after intestinal transplantation using bulk TCR-beta CDR3 sequencing. Overall results and qualifications from the work: Early after transplant, declines in HvG clones were associated with peak levels of circulating GvH clones. High GvH to HvG T cell clonal ratios were observed in the allografts of patients with donor T cell macrochimerism. The relatively low number and heterogeneity of intestinal transplant patients limited the conclusions. GvH clones were detected in recipient bone marrow, and some appeared earlier in ileal mucosa or blood, consistent with an intestinal mucosal origin.

Libraries were constructed by the immunoSEQ multiplex PCR assay. For most patients, genomic DNA was isolated using the Qiagen DNeasy Blood and Tissue Kit and was shipped frozen to Adaptive Biotechnologies for TCR sequencing. High-throughput TCR-beta CDR3 sequencing of genomic DNA from most patients was performed by Adaptive Biotechnologies. On the authors' methods: TCR sequencing data were retrieved from Adaptive's ImmunoSEQ software for 15 to 20 patients, whereas a few other patients were processed with MiXCR and VDJtools. To correct CD4 versus CD8 sorting errors, sequences present in both subsets at a frequency ratio below 5:1 were removed. CDR3 nucleotide sequences shared between donor and recipient were removed because their origin could not be assigned. To count as alloreactive, a clone needed at least 2-fold expansion over unstimulated cells and a minimum CFSE-low frequency of 0.002% (template counts) or 0.001% (read counts). Mappable clones were those detected in sequenced pre-transplant spleen, lymph node, or MLR CFSE-low populations of the donor or recipient. The cumulative frequency of alloreactive clones was calculated as a percentage of all sequences, weighted by copy number. TCRdb provides this immuneACCESS table in a form limited to in-frame rearrangements. Some clones are lacking; in checked studies, under half of them reflect an unresolved V gene, and why the rest are absent is not known. V and J calls plus clone size are reproduced from that table; the DNA served to infer D and trimming. In this sample the table shows over 100,000 clones, around 94% of which occur a single time. The biggest ten clones account for around 1.2% of the sample.

In the paper's terms, the time point label means: cells obtained before transplantation from donor or recipient. CD3+CD4+ and CD3+CD8+ populations were FACS-sorted from unstimulated pre-transplant donor and recipient cells taken from spleen or lymph nodes. About this clone: Its specific antigen is unknown. The junction differs from germline at one of its ends, possibly a read error. The same CDR3 also results from other DNA sequences found in this sample.

CDR1 and CDR2 were assigned from the germline V gene as SGDLS and YYNGEE. The CDR3 holds 13 amino acids from the cysteine to the phenylalanine. Kept here is only the CDR3 DNA, which spans 39 bases and is read in frame from base 1. The chain links TRBV9 with TRBJ1-2; a weak D assignment points to TRBD1 (6 bases agree). Sample: unstimulated CD8+ T cells sorted from spleen or lymph node cells, taken before transplant. This receptor was obtained from a human donor who was the organ donor for an intestinal transplant. The CDR3 region: CASSATTGTGYTF. The base sequence is TGCGCCAGCAGCGCCACAACAGGGACTGGCTACACCTTC.